This TCR beta chain was sequenced for a study of T-cell memory formation after mild COVID-19. Overall study context: TCR clusters mostly belonged to single donors.

TCRdb passed the 5' RACE reads through MiXCR, listing each CDR3 protein once. The profile shows around 310,000 distinct CDR3 sequences, approximately 22% of them singletons. General study points: What remained unconfirmed was the SARS-CoV-2 specificity of second-wave clones peaking on day 37. From day 15 to 85, contracting clones were balanced between CD4 and CD8, whereas later expanders leaned toward CD4+.

The table lists this clonotype with a few counts. Its antigen is unidentified. The CDR3 is 17 residues long. Trimming shortened V by 3 bases and J by 4 bases, and 21 bases separated the two germline ends. The chain is built from TRBV12-3 or TRBV12-4 and TRBJ2-5, with D perhaps being TRBD1 or TRBD2 (5 bases each). Sequenced sample: PBMCs or a T cell subset sorted from them (not recorded which). The receptor comes from a man between 18 and 35 years old who had mild COVID-19 (a few samples of this study predate the infection). Cell type and time point are not known. CDR3 region: CASSLYGSGRRLETQYF. The CDR3 DNA reads TGTGCCAGCAGTTTGTACGGTTCGGGGCGCCGGTTAGAGACCCAGTACTTC.